This record covers a single T cell receptor (beta chain). RNA transcripts were the template, and TCR beta CDR3 regions were amplified from them. A first-round RT-PCR used HTBI primers, followed by a second-round multiplex PCR. Via MiXCR, TCRdb re-called the multiplex PCR reads, giving one row per CDR3 protein. The table has 600,000 to 950,000 distinct CDR3 sequences, roughly two fifths seen once; the top ten hold 44%. The entry originates in a study of Graves' ophthalmopathy and Graves' hyperthyroidism. The V gene lost 4 bases and the J gene lost 3 bases, with 9 bases spanning the gap. The V gene's germline CDR1 is SGHTA and CDR2 FQGTGA. There are 13 residues in the CDR3.

This receptor was taken from an adult man with Graves' ophthalmopathy. The sequencing input was peripheral blood. V usage is TRBV7-3 and J usage is TRBJ1-1, with D tentatively TRBD1 (6 bases). CDR3: CASSYNRDTEAFF. CDR3 nucleotide sequence: TGTGCCAGCAGCTATAACAGGGACACTGAAGCTTTCTTT.